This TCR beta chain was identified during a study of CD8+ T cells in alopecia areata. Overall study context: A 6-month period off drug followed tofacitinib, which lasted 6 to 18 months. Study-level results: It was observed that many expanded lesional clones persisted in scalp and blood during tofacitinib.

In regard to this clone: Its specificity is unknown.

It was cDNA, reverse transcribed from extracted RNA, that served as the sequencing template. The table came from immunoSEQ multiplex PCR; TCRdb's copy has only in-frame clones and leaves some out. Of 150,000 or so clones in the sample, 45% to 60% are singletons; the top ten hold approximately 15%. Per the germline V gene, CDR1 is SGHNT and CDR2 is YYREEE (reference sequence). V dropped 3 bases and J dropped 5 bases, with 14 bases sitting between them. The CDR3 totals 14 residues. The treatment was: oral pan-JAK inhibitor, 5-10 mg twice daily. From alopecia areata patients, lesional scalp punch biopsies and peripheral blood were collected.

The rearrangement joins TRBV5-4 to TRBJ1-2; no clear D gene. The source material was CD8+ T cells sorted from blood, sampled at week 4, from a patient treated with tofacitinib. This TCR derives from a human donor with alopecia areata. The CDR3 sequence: CASSYTGKLYGYTF. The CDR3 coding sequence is TGTGCCAGCAGCTATACCGGGAAACTATATGGCTACACCTTC.